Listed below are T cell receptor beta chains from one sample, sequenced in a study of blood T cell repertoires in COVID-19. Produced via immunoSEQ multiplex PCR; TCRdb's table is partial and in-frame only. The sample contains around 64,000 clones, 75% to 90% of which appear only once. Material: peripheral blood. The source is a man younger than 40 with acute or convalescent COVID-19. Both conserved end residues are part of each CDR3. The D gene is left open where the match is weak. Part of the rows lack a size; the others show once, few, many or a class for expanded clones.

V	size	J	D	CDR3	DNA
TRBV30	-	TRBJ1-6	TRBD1	CAWRGQGAGRAPLHF	TGTGCCTGGAGGGGACAGGGGGCGGGGAGAGCACCCCTCCACTTT
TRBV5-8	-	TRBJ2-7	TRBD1	CASSLWTGGSYEQYF	TGTGCCAGCAGCCTATGGACAGGGGGCTCCTACGAGCAGTACTTC
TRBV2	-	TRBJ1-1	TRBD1	CASSEPRDRGRDQNTEAFF	TGTGCCAGCAGTGAACCCCGGGACAGGGGGCGCGACCAGAACACTGAAGCTTTCTTT
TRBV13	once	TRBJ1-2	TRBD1	CASSPAPGGSNYGYTF	TGTGCCAGCAGCCCGGCCCCAGGGGGATCTAACTATGGCTACACCTTC
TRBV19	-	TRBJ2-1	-	CASSDRYNEQFF	TGTGCCAGTAGTGACAGATACAATGAGCAGTTCTTC
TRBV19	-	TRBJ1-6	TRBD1	CASSADRNNSPLHF	TGTGCCAGTAGTGCGGACAGGAATAATTCACCCCTCCACTTT
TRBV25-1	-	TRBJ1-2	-	CASSPDSLASYGYTF	TGTGCCAGCAGTCCGGACTCCCTGGCATCCTATGGCTACACCTTC
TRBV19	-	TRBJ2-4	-	CASRGPAKNIQYF	TGTGCCAGTAGGGGGCCGGCCAAAAACATTCAGTACTTC
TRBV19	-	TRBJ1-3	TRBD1	CASSMETGYGNTIYF	TGTGCCAGTAGTATGGAGACAGGGTACGGAAACACCATATATTTT
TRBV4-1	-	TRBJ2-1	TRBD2	CASSPGLAGEWTYNEQFF	TGCGCCAGCAGTCCGGGACTAGCGGGGGAATGGACCTACAATGAGCAGTTCTTC
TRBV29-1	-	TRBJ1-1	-	CSVEGVDWNTEAFF	TGCAGCGTTGAAGGAGTGGACTGGAACACTGAAGCTTTCTTT
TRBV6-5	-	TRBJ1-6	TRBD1	CASSYRGTGDSPLHF	TGTGCCAGCAGTTACAGGGGGACAGGGGATTCACCCCTCCACTTT
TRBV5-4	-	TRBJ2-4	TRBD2	CASSLASKRETNIQYF	TGTGCCAGCAGCTTGGCTTCGAAGCGGGAGACGAACATTCAGTACTTC
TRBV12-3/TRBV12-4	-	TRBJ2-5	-	CASSKTGLETQYF	TGTGCCAGCAGTAAAACAGGTTTAGAGACCCAGTACTTC
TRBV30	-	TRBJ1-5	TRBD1	CAWSTGDGNQPQHF	TGTGCCTGGAGCACAGGGGACGGCAATCAGCCCCAGCATTTT
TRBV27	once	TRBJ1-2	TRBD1	CASSLGQGPYGYTF	TGTGCCAGCAGTTTAGGACAGGGGCCCTATGGCTACACCTTC
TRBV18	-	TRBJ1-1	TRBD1	CASSPITVPGQGVAFF	TGTGCCAGCTCACCCATTACCGTCCCGGGACAGGGGGTAGCTTTCTTT
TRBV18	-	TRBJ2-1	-	CASSRGGEARDEQFF	TGTGCCAGCTCCCGGGGAGGAGAAGCTAGGGATGAGCAGTTCTTC
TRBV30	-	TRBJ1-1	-	CAWSEPLNTEAFF	TGTGCCTGGAGTGAACCGCTAAACACTGAAGCTTTCTTT
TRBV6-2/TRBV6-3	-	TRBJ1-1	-	CASSYVGVATEAFF	TGTGCCAGCAGTTACGTCGGGGTTGCCACTGAAGCTTTCTTT
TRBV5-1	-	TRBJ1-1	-	CASSRGGVTEAFF	TGCGCCAGCAGCCGCGGGGGGGTCACTGAAGCTTTCTTT
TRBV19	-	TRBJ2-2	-	CASTNPSGETGELFF	TGTGCCAGTACAAACCCCTCAGGGGAAACCGGGGAGCTGTTTTTT
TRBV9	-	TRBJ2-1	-	CASSPYEAGSYNEQFF	TGTGCCAGCAGCCCTTACGAAGCGGGCTCTTACAATGAGCAGTTCTTC
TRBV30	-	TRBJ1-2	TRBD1	CAWRQDRANGYTF	TGTGCCTGGAGGCAGGACAGGGCAAACGGCTACACCTTC
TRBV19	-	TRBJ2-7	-	CASSSGFTYEQYF	TGTGCCAGTAGTTCGGGATTCACCTACGAGCAGTACTTC
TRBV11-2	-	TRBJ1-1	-	CASSPSGGLGTEAFF	TGTGCCAGCAGCCCCAGCGGGGGCCTTGGCACTGAAGCTTTCTTT
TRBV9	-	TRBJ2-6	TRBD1	CASSVERGLPTGANVLTF	TGTGCCAGCAGCGTAGAGAGGGGGCTCCCCACTGGGGCCAACGTCCTGACTTTC
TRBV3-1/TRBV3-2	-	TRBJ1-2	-	CASSSRGDSGGYTF	TGTGCCAGCAGCTCCCGGGGAGATTCTGGTGGCTACACCTTC
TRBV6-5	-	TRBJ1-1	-	CASSSFLLARNTEAFF	TGTGCCAGCAGTTCGTTCCTTTTGGCAAGGAACACTGAAGCTTTCTTT
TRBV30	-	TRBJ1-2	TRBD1	CAWSVLLGQGSYGYTF	TGTGCCTGGAGTGTACTCTTAGGACAGGGGAGCTATGGCTACACCTTC
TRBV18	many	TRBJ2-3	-	CASSPTGSFTDTQYF	TGTGCCAGCTCACCTACAGGCTCCTTCACAGATACGCAGTATTTT
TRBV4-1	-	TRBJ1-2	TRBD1	CASSQGQGVPKNGYTF	TGCGCCAGCAGCCAGGGACAGGGGGTTCCCAAGAATGGCTACACCTTC
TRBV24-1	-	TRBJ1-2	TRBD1	CATSDPTGSYGYTF	TGTGCCACCAGTGATCCGACAGGGTCCTATGGCTACACCTTC
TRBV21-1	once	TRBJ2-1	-	CARVDRDRGDNEQFF	TGTGCCAGGGTAGACCGGGACAGGGGAGACAATGAGCAGTTCTTC
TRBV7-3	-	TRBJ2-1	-	CASSPQGGLGNEQFF	TGTGCCAGCAGCCCGCAGGGGGGCCTGGGGAATGAGCAGTTCTTC
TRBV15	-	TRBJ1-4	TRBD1	CATSRDQGDANEKLFF	TGTGCCACCAGCAGAGATCAGGGGGACGCGAATGAAAAACTGTTTTTT
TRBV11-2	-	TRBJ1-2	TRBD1	CASGTTGANYGYTF	TGTGCCAGCGGGACGACAGGGGCTAACTATGGCTACACCTTC
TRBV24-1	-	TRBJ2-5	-	CATSDAVQETQYF	TGTGCCACCAGTGATGCAGTCCAAGAGACCCAGTACTTC
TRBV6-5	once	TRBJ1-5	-	CASIRDPRQPQHF	TGTGCCAGCATTCGGGATCCTAGACAGCCCCAGCATTTT
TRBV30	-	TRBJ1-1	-	CAWSGMLNTEAFF	TGTGCCTGGAGTGGTATGTTGAACACTGAAGCTTTCTTT
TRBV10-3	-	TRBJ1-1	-	CAAQNRDLNTEAFF	TGTGCCGCACAGAACAGGGATTTGAACACTGAAGCTTTCTTT
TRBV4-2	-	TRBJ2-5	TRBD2	CASSQAPSGGHQETQYF	TGTGCCAGCAGCCAGGCCCCTAGCGGGGGCCACCAAGAGACCCAGTACTTC
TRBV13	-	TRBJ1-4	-	CASSTRTDATNEKLFF	TGTGCCAGCAGCACCCGGACAGACGCAACTAATGAAAAACTGTTTTTT
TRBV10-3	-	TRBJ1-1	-	CAISTGMNTEAFF	TGTGCCATCAGCACCGGGATGAACACTGAAGCTTTCTTT
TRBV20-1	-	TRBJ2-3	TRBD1	CSASSRFDRGPTDTQYF	TGCAGTGCTAGTAGCCGTTTCGACAGGGGGCCCACAGATACGCAGTATTTT
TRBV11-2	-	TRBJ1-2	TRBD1	CASSLRTGVYGYTF	TGTGCCAGCAGCTTAAGGACAGGGGTTTATGGCTACACCTTC
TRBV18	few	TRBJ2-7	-	CASSPPLAVAYEQYF	TGTGCCAGCTCACCACCATTAGCGGTTGCCTACGAGCAGTACTTC
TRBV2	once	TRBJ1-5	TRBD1	CASSETGAGQPQHF	TGTGCCAGCAGTGAGACAGGGGCGGGACAGCCCCAGCATTTT